This is a list of T cell receptor beta chains from one sample in a study of cytomegalovirus exposure and HLA in healthy donors. Data came from immunoSEQ multiplex PCR; TCRdb stores just in-frame clones and leaves some out. Here the sample spans about 160,000 clones, roughly 79% being singletons. Sample: PBMCs. All receptors come from a woman aged 40 to 50 in good health and CMV-seronegative. Both conserved end residues are part of each CDR3. The D gene is left open where the match is weak. Clone size, where shown, is once, few, many, or a class for clones that have expanded.

size: NA; D: TRBD1; J: TRBJ1-1; V: TRBV29-1; DNA: TGCAGCTTCCGACAGGGGGCTTACACTGAAGCTTTCTTT; CDR3: CSFRQGAYTEAFF
size: NA; D: NA; J: TRBJ1-1; V: TRBV30; DNA: TGTGCCTGGAGTGTGGGGACACCGAACACTGAAGCTTTCTTT; CDR3: CAWSVGTPNTEAFF
size: NA; D: TRBD2; J: TRBJ2-5; V: TRBV5-1; DNA: TGCGCCAGCAGCTGGACGATAGCGGGAGGGCAGGAAACCCAGTACTTC; CDR3: CASSWTIAGGQETQYF
size: NA; D: TRBD1; J: TRBJ1-5; V: TRBV7-9; DNA: TGTGCCAGCAGCTTGGACAGGCGGGATCAGCCCCAGCATTTT; CDR3: CASSLDRRDQPQHF
size: once; D: TRBD1; J: TRBJ1-5; V: TRBV6-6; DNA: TGTGCCAGCAGTTACTCGGACAGGCCTAATCAGCCCCAGCATTTT; CDR3: CASSYSDRPNQPQHF
size: NA; D: NA; J: TRBJ2-7; V: TRBV19; DNA: TGTGCCAGTAGTAGCTCCGTGCACAGGCGGTCCTCCGAGCAGTACTTC; CDR3: CASSSSVHRRSSEQYF
size: NA; D: TRBD2; J: TRBJ2-2; V: TRBV19; DNA: TGTGCCAGTAACCCTAGCGGGTCGAACACCGGGGAGCTGTTTTTT; CDR3: CASNPSGSNTGELFF
size: NA; D: NA; J: TRBJ1-5; V: TRBV2; DNA: TGTGCCAGCAGTGAGCAGGGGCTTAATCAGCCCCAGCATTTT; CDR3: CASSEQGLNQPQHF
size: NA; D: TRBD2; J: TRBJ2-3; V: TRBV25-1; DNA: TGTGCCAGCAGTGAAGATAGCGGGACCACAGATACGCAGTATTTT; CDR3: CASSEDSGTTDTQYF
size: few; D: NA; J: TRBJ1-3; V: TRBV11-3; DNA: TGTGCCAGCGGGGACACCTTTGGAAACACCATATATTTT; CDR3: CASGDTFGNTIYF
size: NA; D: TRBD2; J: TRBJ2-1; V: TRBV6-1; DNA: TGTGCCACCGCGACTAGCGGGTCCCCTTACAATGAGCAGTTCTTC; CDR3: CATATSGSPYNEQFF
size: NA; D: NA; J: TRBJ2-1; V: TRBV6-1; DNA: TGTGCCATCAAGTTTCAGGGGAGTGAGCAGTTCTTC; CDR3: CAIKFQGSEQFF
size: NA; D: NA; J: TRBJ2-5; V: TRBV7-2; DNA: TGTGCCAGCAGTTCCCGGATCGGGAGTCAAGAGACCCAGTACTTC; CDR3: CASSSRIGSQETQYF
size: NA; D: NA; J: TRBJ2-5; V: TRBV5-1; DNA: TGCGCCAGCAGCTTGGAAGTGCAGGGGACCCAGTACTTC; CDR3: CASSLEVQGTQYF
size: NA; D: TRBD2; J: TRBJ2-7; V: TRBV7-9; DNA: TGTGCCAGCAGCATAGGCGGGAGTCTATCCTACGAGCAGTACTTC; CDR3: CASSIGGSLSYEQYF
size: few; D: TRBD2; J: TRBJ2-3; V: TRBV28; DNA: TGTGCCAGCAGTAAAGCGGGAGGGACGGATACGCAGTATTTT; CDR3: CASSKAGGTDTQYF
size: NA; D: TRBD1; J: TRBJ2-5; V: TRBV7-9; DNA: TGTGCCGGACGGACAGGGAGTGGGGAGACCCAGTACTTC; CDR3: CAGRTGSGETQYF
size: once; D: NA; J: TRBJ2-7; V: TRBV18; DNA: TGTGCCAGCTCACCGGAGCGCGAGCAGTACTTC; CDR3: CASSPEREQYF
size: NA; D: NA; J: TRBJ2-3; V: TRBV27; DNA: TGTGCCAGCAGTTTACGGGAGAACGCAGATACGCAGTATTTT; CDR3: CASSLRENADTQYF
size: NA; D: NA; J: TRBJ1-1; V: TRBV11-2; DNA: TGTGCCAGCAGCCCAGCCGCTCAGGGTCGGGCTTTCTTT; CDR3: CASSPAAQGRAFF
size: NA; D: TRBD1; J: TRBJ2-7; V: TRBV30; DNA: TGTGCCTGGTCACCGGGACAGGGGGTTAACGAGCAGTACTTC; CDR3: CAWSPGQGVNEQYF
size: NA; D: TRBD1; J: TRBJ1-4; V: TRBV6-6; DNA: TGTGCCACCCGGGACAGCCTCAATGAAAAACTGTTTTTT; CDR3: CATRDSLNEKLFF
size: once; D: NA; J: TRBJ1-2; V: TRBV27; DNA: TGTGCCAGCAGTTCTCTTGGGGAGGGCGACTATGGCTACACCTTC; CDR3: CASSSLGEGDYGYTF
size: NA; D: TRBD1; J: TRBJ2-5; V: TRBV5-1; DNA: TGCGCCAGCAGCACGGGACAGGGAACCCAAGAGACCCAATACTTC; CDR3: CASSTGQGTQETQYF
size: few; D: NA; J: TRBJ1-1; V: TRBV5-4; DNA: TGTGCCAGCAGCTTGGGGGGCCAGGGGAACACTGAAGCTTTCTTT; CDR3: CASSLGGQGNTEAFF
size: NA; D: NA; J: TRBJ1-4; V: TRBV7-8; DNA: TGTGCCAGCAGCTCGAGTGCAACTAATGAAAAACTGTTTTTT; CDR3: CASSSSATNEKLFF
size: NA; D: TRBD1; J: TRBJ2-2; V: TRBV5-6; DNA: TGTGCCAGCAGCCTCTTCGGACAGGGGGATTTCGGCGGGGAGCTGTTTTTT; CDR3: CASSLFGQGDFGGELFF
size: few; D: TRBD1; J: TRBJ2-1; V: TRBV11-3; DNA: TGTGCCAGCAGCTTATCGGGACAGGGGGCGGATGAGCAGTTCTTC; CDR3: CASSLSGQGADEQFF
size: NA; D: NA; J: TRBJ1-6; V: TRBV7-8; DNA: TGTGCCAGCAGCTTAGTCGGGGGTTCACCCCTCCACTTT; CDR3: CASSLVGGSPLHF
size: NA; D: NA; J: TRBJ1-2; V: TRBV19; DNA: TGTGCCAGTAGCCCACAGTTTAGAGGGGGTGGCTACACCTTC; CDR3: CASSPQFRGGGYTF
size: NA; D: NA; J: TRBJ1-1; V: TRBV5-1; DNA: TGCGCCAGCAGCAGGACAGAAGTAGAGTTTGAAGCTTTCTTT; CDR3: CASSRTEVEFEAFF
size: NA; D: TRBD2; J: TRBJ2-2; V: TRBV4-2; DNA: TGTGCCAGCAGCCTCTGGGGGACGGGGGGGACCGGGGAGCTGTTTTTT; CDR3: CASSLWGTGGTGELFF
size: NA; D: TRBD2; J: TRBJ2-7; V: TRBV14; DNA: TGTGCCAGCAGCCCCTTAGCGGGAGGAAGTTACGAGCAGTACTTC; CDR3: CASSPLAGGSYEQYF
size: NA; D: NA; J: TRBJ2-7; V: TRBV7-8; DNA: TGTGCCAGCAGCTTCGGAGGGTTAGCCTACGAGCAGTACTTC; CDR3: CASSFGGLAYEQYF
size: NA; D: NA; J: TRBJ2-7; V: TRBV7-8; DNA: TGTGCCAGCAGCATTAGCTCCTACGAGCAGTACTTC; CDR3: CASSISSYEQYF
size: NA; D: TRBD1; J: TRBJ2-7; V: TRBV7-9; DNA: TGTGCCAGCACCCAATCCGGGACAGGGGTGGGAGAGCAGTACTTC; CDR3: CASTQSGTGVGEQYF
size: few; D: NA; J: TRBJ1-3; V: TRBV5-6; DNA: TGTGCCAGCAGCTTCCGAGCGTTCTCTGGAAACACCATATATTTT; CDR3: CASSFRAFSGNTIYF
size: NA; D: NA; J: TRBJ2-7; V: TRBV7-9; DNA: TGTGCCAGCAGCTTAGCGGGACTTTACGAGCAGTACTTC; CDR3: CASSLAGLYEQYF
size: NA; D: NA; J: TRBJ1-2; V: TRBV7-9; DNA: TGTGCCAGCAGCTTAGTATCAGGACTAGCTAACTATGGCTACACCTTC; CDR3: CASSLVSGLANYGYTF
size: NA; D: NA; J: TRBJ2-1; V: TRBV5-8; DNA: TGTGCCAGCAGCCTATCTCTCGACAGGAATGAGCAGTTCTTC; CDR3: CASSLSLDRNEQFF
size: NA; D: TRBD1; J: TRBJ2-7; V: TRBV5-1; DNA: TGCGCCAGCAGCTTTGCCCAGGGGGAAGACGAGCAGTACTTC; CDR3: CASSFAQGEDEQYF
size: NA; D: TRBD2; J: TRBJ2-1; V: TRBV19; DNA: TGTGCCAGTAGTATCCTAGCGGAGACCAATGAGCAGTTCTTC; CDR3: CASSILAETNEQFF
size: NA; D: TRBD1; J: TRBJ2-7; V: TRBV6-5; DNA: TGTGCCAGCAGCACCCGGGACAGAGCCTACGAGCAGTACTTC; CDR3: CASSTRDRAYEQYF
size: NA; D: TRBD1; J: TRBJ1-3; V: TRBV6-1; DNA: TGTGCCAGCAGAGTTACAGGGGGAACAGGAAACACCATATATTTT; CDR3: CASRVTGGTGNTIYF
size: NA; D: TRBD1; J: TRBJ1-1; V: TRBV29-1; DNA: TGCAGCGTTGAAGGAGCGGGGACAGGGGGTAGGGCTGAAGCTTTCTTT; CDR3: CSVEGAGTGGRAEAFF
size: NA; D: NA; J: TRBJ2-5; V: TRBV28; DNA: TGTGCCAGCAGTTTTAGTTCGGGTCACCAAGAGACCCAGTACTTC; CDR3: CASSFSSGHQETQYF
size: NA; D: TRBD2; J: TRBJ2-7; V: TRBV6-1; DNA: TGTGCCAGCAGTGGACCGGGGACTAGCGGGAGTAGGTACGAGCAGTACTTC; CDR3: CASSGPGTSGSRYEQYF